What follows are 21 T cell receptor beta chains derived from one specimen sequenced in a study of cytomegalovirus exposure and HLA in healthy donors. The PCR contained 60 Vbeta and 13 Jbeta primers. Clones were sequenced by immunoSEQ multiplex PCR, and TCRdb holds only the in-frame ones, with some missing. The table has approximately 190,000 clones, 82% seen once. Sequencing was carried out using PBMCs. The source of these receptors is a woman under 30 in good health and CMV-seronegative.

The chain combines TRBV5-4 with TRBJ2-1, with D tentatively TRBD2 (6 bases). Germline lookup yields CDR1 SGHNT and CDR2 YYREEE (reference sequence). The CDR3 totals 14 residues. V lost 3 bases and J 5 bases, leaving 12 bases between the germline ends. The CDR3 sequence: CASSWGTGDNEQFF. CDR3 sequence (DNA): TGTGCCAGCAGCTGGGGGACGGGGGACAATGAGCAGTTCTTC.

J is TRBJ2-7 and V is TRBV27; 12 bases fit TRBD1. Trimming at V came to 5 bases and at J to 7 bases, leaving 12 bases not matched to a gene. The V gene's germline CDR1 is MNHEY and CDR2 SMNVEV (reference sequence). The CDR3 spans 16 residues. The CDR3 DNA reads TGTGCCAGCAGTCTAGTCTGGGACAGGGGGCTAGGTGAGCAGTACTTC. This gives the protein CASSLVWDRGLGEQYF.

A single count supports this clone. This chain links TRBV19 with TRBJ2-2, with 11 bases that match TRBD2. The germline CDR1 and CDR2 sequences are LNHDA and SQIVND (reference sequence). There are 17 residues in the CDR3. J was trimmed by 1 base and V by 1 base; bases with no gene match: 2. CDR3 DNA sequence: TGTGCCAGTAGTATAGTGGGACTAGCGGAGAACACCGGGGAGCTGTTTTTT. Translated, it gives CASSIVGLAENTGELFF. Variable domain in full (rest from reference TRBV19 and TRBJ2-2): DGGITQSPKYLFRKEGQNVTLSCEQNLNHDAMYWYRQDPGQGLRLIYYSQIVNDFQKGDIAEGYSVSREKKESFPLTVTSAQKNPTAFYLCASSIVGLAENTGELFFGEGSRLTVL.

V usage is TRBV27 and J usage is TRBJ1-4; 9 bases agree with TRBD1. Trimming cost V 6 bases and J 8 bases; bases outside gene matches: 7. The CDR3 has 14 residues. Germline values: CDR1 MNHEY, CDR2 SMNVEV (reference sequence). CDR3 nucleotides: TGTGCCAGCAGCCGGGACAGGGTGAGAGAAAAACTGTTTTTT. This gives the protein CASSRDRVREKLFF.

This clone was seen more than once but under ten times. The genes are TRBV27 and TRBJ2-3, with D possibly matching TRBD2 (7 bases). Germline values: CDR1 MNHEY, CDR2 SMNVEV (reference sequence). This CDR3 spans 12 amino acids. Trimming left V 4 bases short and J 8 bases short, with 10 bases between. CDR3 sequence reads: CASSYRGGTQYF. In DNA, the CDR3 is TGTGCCAGCAGTTATAGGGGGGGTACGCAGTATTTT.

The V call is TRBV9, the J call TRBJ2-2, with a possible D match to TRBD1 (5 bases). CDR1 is SGDLS, CDR2 YYNGEE, per germline. Trimming took 3 bases from V and 8 from J, leaving 20 bases between them. The CDR3 covers 16 residues. The CDR3 DNA follows: TGTGCCAGCAGCGCCCCCGGTACTTCAAAGGGGGGGGAGCTGTTTTTT. The encoded protein is CASSAPGTSKGGELFF. The variable domain in full, with the rest retrieved from reference TRBV9 and TRBJ2-2, is DSGVTQTPKHLITATGQRVTLRCSPRSGDLSVYWYQQSLDQGLQFLIQYYNGEERAKGNILERFSAQQFPDLHSELNLSSLELGDSALYFCASSAPGTSKGGELFFGEGSRLTVL.

The V and J genes are TRBV5-6 and TRBJ2-7, with 10 bases matching TRBD2. The CDR3 length is 13 residues. Germline loops: CDR1 SGHDT, CDR2 YYEEEE. The junction had 5 bases not matched to a gene; V was cut back by 5 bases and J by 6 bases. CDR3 residues: CASRPSGSLEQYF. The CDR3, as DNA: TGTGCCAGCAGGCCTAGCGGGAGTCTCGAGCAGTACTTC.

This rearrangement joins TRBV15 to TRBJ2-5, with 11 bases that match TRBD2. The V segment lost 3 bases and the J segment 5 bases; nucleotides outside the gene matches: 14. The CDR3 is made up of 18 amino acids. Per the germline V gene, CDR1 is LNHNV and CDR2 is YYDKDF (reference sequence). The CDR3 bases are TGTGCCACCAGCAGTATTCCGTTTCCTAGCGGGAGGTCGGAGACCCAGTACTTC. Translating it yields CATSSIPFPSGRSETQYF.

V gene TRBV11-2 combines with J gene TRBJ2-1, with 8 bases fitting TRBD1. After removal of 5 bases from V and 7 bases from J, the junction contained 7 bases not matched to a gene. The germline V gene has CDR1 SGHAT and CDR2 FQNNGV. The CDR3 spans 14 residues. Here the CDR3 DNA reads TGTGCCAGCAGCACTAGGACAGGGACAAATGAGCAGTTCTTC. This codes for CASSTRTGTNEQFF. Supplemented by reference TRBV11-2 and TRBJ2-1, the full variable domain reads EAGVAQSPRYKIIEKRQSVAFWCNPISGHATLYWYQQILGQGPKLLIQFQNNGVVDDSQLPKDRFSAERLKGVDSTLKIQPAKLEDSAVYLCASSTRTGTNEQFFGPGTRLTVL.

The CDR3 sequence is CASSPLAGETQYF. In DNA form, the CDR3 reads TGTGCCAGCTCACCTTTAGCGGGAGAGACCCAGTACTTC. The chain recombines TRBV18 with TRBJ2-5, with 7 bases fitting TRBD2. Germline CDR1 and CDR2: KGHSH and LQKENI. The CDR3 is made up of 13 amino acids. V lost 3 bases, J lost 4 bases, and 2 bases stayed unmatched.

The sample holds one count of this clone. This chain links TRBV6-5 with TRBJ1-2, with unresolved D. V lost 0 bases and J 8 bases, leaving 19 bases between the germline ends. The CDR3 is 16 amino acids. The germline V gene encodes CDR1 MNHEY and CDR2 SVGAGI. CDR3 nucleotide sequence: TGTGCCAGCAGTTACTCGAGATGGGGAGGGCTCGAGGGCTACACCTTC. Its translation is CASSYSRWGGLEGYTF.

Only one count was recorded for this clone. The V call is TRBV5-7, the J call TRBJ1-4; D not resolved. TRBV5-7 is an ORF, and what it does is uncertain. V shed 4 bases and J shed 8 bases, with 15 bases lying between them. This CDR3 is built from 14 residues. CDR3 amino acids: CASSIREPGEKLFF. CDR3 DNA sequence: TGTGCCAGCAGCATCCGGGAGCCGGGAGAAAAACTGTTTTTT.

The V and J genes are TRBV5-1 and TRBJ2-2, with 10 bases lining up with TRBD2. This CDR3 contains 15 residues. The germline gives CDR1 SGHRS, CDR2 YFSETQ. The junction had 1 base not matched to a gene; V was cut back by 0 bases and J by 5 bases. CDR3 in amino acids: CASSLVSGRTGELFF. The CDR3 coding sequence is TGCGCCAGCAGCTTGGTTAGCGGGAGGACCGGGGAGCTGTTTTTT.

The chain couples TRBV10-2 to TRBJ1-6; 9 bases agree with TRBD1. Losses at the gene ends were 10 bases for V and 8 bases for J; bases not matched to a gene: 12. The germline V gene has CDR1 WSHSY and CDR2 SAAADI. CDR3 length equals 15 residues. As DNA, the CDR3 is TGCGCCACGGCGGGACAGGGTCCCCCCGATTCACCCCTCCACTTT. Its protein product is CATAGQGPPDSPLHF.

This chain joins TRBV28 and TRBJ1-2; unclear D gene. Per germline, CDR1 MDHEN and CDR2 SYDVKM. Between the trimmed V and J ends, which lost 6 bases and 2 bases, there was a span of 16 bases. The CDR3 covers 15 residues. This CDR3 is CASRTLQLSNYGYTF. Here the CDR3 DNA reads TGTGCCAGCAGAACTCTACAGCTTTCCAACTATGGCTACACCTTC.

The rearrangement uses TRBV29-1 and TRBJ1-1, with 7 bases lining up with TRBD1. Germline CDR1 is SQVTM and CDR2 is ANQGSEA. With V trimmed by 3 bases and J by 5 bases, 15 bases remained unmatched. The CDR3 is 16 residues long. The CDR3 DNA reads TGCAGCGTTGAGGAAAAATTAACAGGGGTAGGGACTGAAGCTTTCTTT. It codes for CSVEEKLTGVGTEAFF.

This clone appeared a few times. The chain combines TRBV10-2 with TRBJ1-1; D gene unclear. Germline assignment: CDR1 WSHSY and CDR2 SAAADI. This CDR3 is built from 14 residues. V lost 2 bases, J lost 6 bases, and 13 bases lay in between. The CDR3: CASSEKMRVAEAFF. The DNA for the CDR3 is TGCGCCAGCAGTGAGAAGATGAGGGTAGCTGAAGCTTTCTTT.

The chain combines TRBV6-1 with TRBJ1-5, with TRBD1 as a possible D gene (5 bases). Germline values: CDR1 MNHNS, CDR2 SASEGT. The CDR3 totals 14 residues. V lost 5 bases to trimming and J lost 4 bases, with 12 bases between them. The CDR3 here is CASSNRQTNQPQHF. DNA for the CDR3: TGTGCCAGCAGTAATCGACAGACTAATCAGCCCCAGCATTTT.

The chain links TRBV5-1 to TRBJ2-3, with D maybe TRBD2 (6 bases). This CDR3 is built from 15 residues. Germline assignment: CDR1 SGHRS and CDR2 YFSETQ. The V gene lost 1 base and the J gene lost 0 bases, with 9 bases spanning the gap. The CDR3 here is CASSLLGGSTDTQYF. CDR3 bases: TGCGCCAGCAGCTTGCTCGGGGGTAGCACAGATACGCAGTATTTT.

The V gene is TRBV4-2, the J gene TRBJ2-5, with D possibly matching TRBD2 (5 bases). The CDR3 is made up of 16 amino acids. CDR1 and CDR2 (germline): LGHNA, YNFKEQ. Trimming left V 1 base short and J 5 bases short, with 17 bases between. The CDR3 sequence is CASSQVSGKGQETQYF. Here the CDR3 DNA reads TGTGCCAGCAGCCAAGTCTCGGGAAAGGGTCAGGAGACCCAGTACTTC.

The chain couples TRBV5-4 to TRBJ2-1, with D possibly matching TRBD1 (6 bases). Trimming removed 2 bases from V and 6 bases from J, with 15 bases in between. This CDR3 has 15 amino acids. From germline, CDR1 is SGHNT and CDR2 YYREEE (reference sequence). CDR3 protein: CASSFGGFGFNEQFF. CDR3 sequence (DNA): TGTGCCAGCAGCTTTGGGGGCTTCGGATTCAATGAGCAGTTCTTC.